This T cell receptor (beta chain) emerged from a study of PD-1 blockade in classical Hodgkin lymphoma (TCRdb year 2020). Context from the whole study: Nivolumab dosing was 3 mg/kg intravenously every 2 weeks, continuing until either disease progression or unacceptable toxicity. A peripheral blood immune signature of response to PD-1 blockade in classical Hodgkin lymphoma was defined using TCR beta sequencing and CyTOF. What the authors observed across the whole study: Only a single clinical trial cohort was studied, and what caused the repertoire differences, possibly disease activity or prior therapy, remained undefined. CD4+ but not CD8+ TCR diversity rose significantly by C4D1 (p=0.0027 vs p=0.16), most apparent in complete responders (p=0.02). Lower diversity was seen in patients whose nivolumab began less than 1 year after ASCT, and these patients were left out of later analyses so that immune reconstitution would not confound the results. Among trial patients, those achieving complete response had baseline diversity similar to that of newly diagnosed patients, while diversity was significantly lower in partial responders and progressors. Baseline TCR diversity was reported to be lower in newly diagnosed patients than in healthy donors and to be lower still in relapsed/refractory patients.

A remark on this clone: Its recognized antigen is unknown. No quality values exist for individual bases; no much larger clone is one base distant.

Read against the paper, the sample's time point label means: cycle 1 day 1 (C1D1), immediately before nivolumab initiation. Relapse after autologous stem cell transplantation had occurred in all trial patients, and cohorts A, B and C were distinguished by prior brentuximab vedotin exposure. A total of roughly 57 patients with relapsed/refractory classical Hodgkin lymphoma made up the trial cohort, and each patient's best overall response was complete response, partial response or progressive disease. In the multi-cohort phase II CheckMate 205 trial, trial patients received single-agent nivolumab. An independent review committee assessed best overall response by applying the 2007 International Working Group response criteria. Trial PBMCs were obtained immediately prior to nivolumab initiation (C1D1) and on therapy at cycle 2 day 1 and cycle 4 day 1. Peripheral blood was collected in 8 mL Vacutainer Cell Preparation Tubes, from which PBMCs were isolated by centrifugation and then cryopreserved.

The Qiagen DNeasy kit was used to extract genomic DNA both from unsorted PBMCs and from the negatively selected CD4+ and CD8+ fractions. TCR beta CDR3 regions were amplified by immunoSEQ multiplex PCR using primers annealing to V and J segments. A synthetic immune receptor repertoire was used to minimize amplification bias, and any remaining bias was removed computationally after sequencing. On the authors' methods: Custom Python scripts were used to quantify repertoire diversity as the Shannon entropy index. Unsorted, CD4+ and CD8+ repertoires were analyzed separately, except for combined analyses in which CD4+ and CD8+ sequences were merged in silico. A clone counted as expanded when the clone's frequency after treatment rose at least 2-fold relative to C1D1, and clones undetected at baseline were given a pseudocount of 0.5. Singleton clones were defined as clones with 0 or 1 copy at C1D1, and non-singleton clones were defined as clones with 2 or more copies. Clones expanded in unsorted samples were annotated as CD4+, CD8+ or unknown by matching protein sequences in sorted samples from the same patient. Wilcoxon tests were applied to paired samples to test diversity changes from C1D1 to C4D1. The clones in this table, taken by TCRdb from immuneACCESS, are in-frame only. Not every clone is retained; where verified, under half of the shortfall comes from an unresolved V gene, and the cause of the rest is unknown. The V and J calls and clone size were taken over from that table, and D and trimming were inferred from the DNA. The sample table shows around 65,000 clones, and 80% to 90% are seen once. The ten largest clones capture 15% of the sample.

This sequence was found in a human donor with classical Hodgkin lymphoma. Source: peripheral blood mononuclear cells (PBMCs), taken at baseline.

The CDR3 has the sequence CASSSPGGDRTEAFF. The DNA is as follows: TGTGCCAGCAGCTCACCCGGTGGGGACAGGACTGAAGCTTTCTTT. The rearranged chain carries TRBV7-9 and TRBJ1-1; TRBD1 lines up with 8 middle nucleotides. The CDR3 runs 15 amino acids, cysteine and phenylalanine included. Just the 45-base CDR3 DNA is kept, in frame starting at base 1. CDR1 SEHNR and CDR2 FQNEAQ were looked up in the germline V gene (reference sequence). V ends up 4 bases short and J 5 bases short, with an unmatched junction base count of 9. The reference TRBV7-9 and TRBJ1-1 proteins fill in what lies around the CDR3, so the full variable domain reads DTGVSQNPRHKITKRGQNVTFRCDPISEHNRLYWYRQTLGQGPEFLTYFQNEAQLEKSRLLSDRFSAERPKGSFSTLEIQRTEQGDSAMYLCASSSPGGDRTEAFFGQGTRLTVV.